This T cell receptor (beta chain) was sequenced during a study of cytomegalovirus exposure and HLA in healthy donors. Findings and limits, study-wide: Among TCR sequences, most were rare, though some public TCRs appeared in many donors.

The CDR3 loop spans 14 amino acids. The V end lost 4 bases, the J end lost 3 bases, and 12 bases lay between the germline ends. Germline V gene lookup returns CDR1 MNHEY and CDR2 SVGAGI. Concerning this clone itself: Its antigen is as yet unknown.

Use of 60 Vbeta and 13 Jbeta primers characterized the PCR. The data were produced by immunoSEQ multiplex PCR, yet TCRdb's version contains in-frame clones alone and is incomplete. This table has under 95,000 clones, around four fifths appearing once. The sequencing sample was made of PBMCs. V is TRBV6-5 and J is TRBJ1-1; D remains unclear. The source of this sequence is a boy between 10 and 17 years old in good health and CMV-seronegative. The CDR3 is CASSFRSRHTEAFF. CDR3 nucleotide sequence: TGTGCCAGCAGTTTTCGATCCAGGCACACTGAAGCTTTCTTT.